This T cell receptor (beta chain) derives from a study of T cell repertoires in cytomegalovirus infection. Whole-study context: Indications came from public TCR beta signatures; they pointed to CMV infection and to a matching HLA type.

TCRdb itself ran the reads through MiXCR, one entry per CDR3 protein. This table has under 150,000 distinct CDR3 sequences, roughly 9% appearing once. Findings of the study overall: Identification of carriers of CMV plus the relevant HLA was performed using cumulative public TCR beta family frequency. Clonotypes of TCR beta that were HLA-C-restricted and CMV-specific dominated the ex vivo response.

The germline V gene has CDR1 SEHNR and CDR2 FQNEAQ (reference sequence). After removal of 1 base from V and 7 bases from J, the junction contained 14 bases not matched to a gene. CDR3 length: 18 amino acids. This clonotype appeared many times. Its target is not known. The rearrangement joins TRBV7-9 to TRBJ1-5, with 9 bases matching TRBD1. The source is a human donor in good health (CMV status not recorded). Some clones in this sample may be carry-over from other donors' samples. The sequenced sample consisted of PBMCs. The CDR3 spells CASSLGFPTGGAGQPQHF. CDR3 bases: TGTGCCAGCAGCTTAGGATTCCCCACAGGGGGCGCGGGGCAGCCCCAGCATTTT.